These T cell receptor beta chains were read from a single sample in a study of cytomegalovirus exposure and HLA in healthy donors. The assay was immunoSEQ multiplex PCR, and TCRdb's table has in-frame clones only and misses some. Seen here are 150,000 to 200,000 clones, about 80% observed once, and the top ten hold approximately 2%. The sequenced sample was PBMCs. These receptors all stem from a young woman in good health and CMV-seropositive. The CDR3 runs from the conserved cysteine through the conserved F or W. Each record gives: D gene, V gene, J gene, clone size, CDR3 DNA, CDR3 protein. D genes are given only for firm matches. A row's size may be missing; if present it is once, few, many or a size class.

TRBD1,TRBV28,TRBJ1-6,once,TGTGCCAGCAGTTTGATCGGGACAGGGGGCCCGGTGGGCTCACCCCTCCACTTT,CASSLIGTGGPVGSPLHF
TRBD2,TRBV2,TRBJ2-7,-,TGTGCCAGCATCGGAGCTAGCGGAACAAACTACGAGCAGTACTTC,CASIGASGTNYEQYF
TRBD2,TRBV5-1,TRBJ2-5,-,TGCGCCAGCAGCTTCCTAGCGGGAGGGCCGGGGGAGACCCAGTACTTC,CASSFLAGGPGETQYF
TRBD1,TRBV2,TRBJ2-7,-,TGTGCCAGCAGGACAGGGCAACACGAGCAGTACTTC,CASRTGQHEQYF
-,TRBV4-1,TRBJ2-7,once,TGCGCCAGCAGCCAAGCACAGGGCTGGTACGAGCAGTACTTC,CASSQAQGWYEQYF
TRBD2,TRBV6-1,TRBJ2-5,once,TGTGCCAGCAGTGGAGGACTAGCGGGAGGATTAACACAAGAGACCCAGTACTTC,CASSGGLAGGLTQETQYF
-,TRBV9,TRBJ1-1,-,TGTGCCAGCAGCGTCTCTACAGGGATGAACACTGAAGCTTTCTTT,CASSVSTGMNTEAFF
-,TRBV5-1,TRBJ1-3,-,TGCGCCAGCAGCTTGGGGGACACCTCTGGAAACACCATATATTTT,CASSLGDTSGNTIYF
-,TRBV5-1,TRBJ2-7,-,TGCGCCAGCAGCTTGTACAGGACCCTGGACGAGCAGTACTTC,CASSLYRTLDEQYF
TRBD2,TRBV10-2,TRBJ2-7,-,TGCGCCAGCAGTGGGGTAGCGGGAGGGGCCTACGAGCAGTACTTC,CASSGVAGGAYEQYF
TRBD1,TRBV5-1,TRBJ1-1,-,TGCGCCAGCAGCGCGGGACAGATGAACACTGAAGCTTTCTTT,CASSAGQMNTEAFF
-,TRBV6-5,TRBJ2-7,-,TGTGCCAGCAGTTATGGTCAGGCATCCTACGAGCAGTACTTC,CASSYGQASYEQYF
-,TRBV6-6,TRBJ2-1,-,TGTGCCAGCAGTCCAAGCGAGCAGCAGTTCTTC,CASSPSEQQFF
-,TRBV28,TRBJ2-7,-,TGTGCCAGCAGTTTAAAGCCGGGGTGGAGGCAGTACTTC,CASSLKPGWRQYF